This TCR beta chain was recorded in a study of spatial heterogeneity in lung cancer. This CDR3 is built from 12 residues. CDR1 and CDR2 (germline): MNHEY, SVGAGI. As to this clonotype: The antigen is unknown. The junction departs from the called germline gene at one end, perhaps through a read error.

The time point is: sample taken at primary tumor resection. Donors were roughly 70 untreated early-stage non-small cell lung cancer patients. Every TCR cDNA molecule bore its own unique molecular identifier. TCRdb called the 5' RACE reads again in MiXCR, with one record for every CDR3 protein. The data hold several thousand distinct CDR3 sequences, with 5.4% observed a single time. Regarding the study as a whole: Mutation tallies in tumors tracked expanded intratumoral alpha and beta TCR counts.

This chain joins TRBV6-5 and TRBJ2-3; D is perhaps TRBD1 (5 bases). The receptor comes from a male donor with early-stage non-small cell lung cancer. The sequences come from lung tumor tissue, collected at surgery. In DNA form, the CDR3 reads TGTGCCAGCAGCCCCGACAGCCTTCACATCAATTTC. Translating it yields CASSPDSLHINF.